Below are 5 T cell receptor beta chains sequenced from a single sample in a study of neurological immune-mediated disorders. TCRdb redid the calling of the 5' RACE reads with MiXCR, one entry per CDR3 protein. The sample lists around 33,000 distinct CDR3 sequences; roughly 7% were seen once. Source material: PBMCs. Source of these receptors: a woman aged 40-49 years in good health.

The table lists this clonotype with many counts. This chain uses TRBV20-1 with TRBJ2-2; 10 nucleotides line up with TRBD2. This CDR3 region has 16 residues. The V segment lost 5 bases and the J segment 1 base; nucleotides outside the gene matches: 7. Germline V gives CDR1 DFQATT, CDR2 SNEGSKA (reference sequence). This chain's CDR3 is CSARTLAGVNTGELFF. DNA for the CDR3: TGCAGTGCTCGTACCCTAGCGGGAGTGAACACCGGGGAGCTGTTTTTT.

The chain employs TRBV12-3 or TRBV12-4 and TRBJ1-5, with 9 bases lining up with TRBD1. This CDR3 comprises 15 residues. V lost 6 bases and J lost 5; bases outside the gene matches: 8. In DNA form, the CDR3 reads TGTGCCAGCAGGGGTGCAGGGACAGGGCATCAGCCCCAGCATTTT. The encoded protein is CASRGAGTGHQPQHF.

This clonotype was seen many times. The chain carries TRBV6-2 or TRBV6-3 and TRBJ1-2; 11 nucleotides line up with TRBD1. V shed 2 bases, J shed 2 bases, and the junction held 1 base outside the gene matches. The CDR3 contains 15 residues. CDR1 and CDR2 (germline): MNHEY, SVGEGT. DNA of the CDR3: TGTGCCAGCAGTTACGGACAGGGGGCAAACTATGGCTACACCTTC. It yields the protein CASSYGQGANYGYTF.

This clonotype was seen repeatedly, ten times or more. The chain carries TRBV7-9 and TRBJ2-5, with 8 bases matching TRBD2. Germline trimming cut 3 bases from V and 5 bases from J; bases unmatched to any gene: 14. The CDR3 consists of 17 residues. The germline gives CDR1 SEHNR, CDR2 FQNEAQ (reference sequence). The CDR3 here is CASSFDPTGTSRETQYF. The CDR3 DNA follows: TGTGCCAGCAGCTTCGACCCCACCGGGACTAGTCGGGAGACCCAGTACTTC.

This clonotype was observed many times. The rearrangement links TRBV5-1 to TRBJ1-5; 8 bases align to TRBD1. V shed 4 bases and J 6 bases; nucleotides not matched to a gene: 6. The CDR3 totals 14 residues. CDR1 is SGHRS, CDR2 YFSETQ, per germline. The CDR3 DNA is TGCGCCAGCAGCCCAGGACAGGGTGGTCAGCCCCAGCATTTT. Translating it yields CASSPGQGGQPQHF.